The T cell receptor beta chain described here comes from a study of metastatic and nonmetastatic thyroid tumors. TCRdb re-analyzed the PCR reads through MiXCR. The sample includes around 16,000 clones, roughly 36% of them seen just once. Until they underwent thyroid surgery, no patient had received any treatment. Study findings and constraints: For both blood and tumor, malignant thyroid tumors reportedly showed significantly higher TCR beta diversity than benign nodules did.

Germline values: CDR1 GTSNPN, CDR2 SVGIG (reference sequence). Trimming stripped 0 bases from V and 6 bases from J, with 3 bases between. This CDR3 contains 11 residues. This clone has ten or more counts. Antigen unknown. The chain carries TRBV30 and TRBJ2-1; D remains unclear. The receptor was isolated from a male donor with papillary thyroid cancer or a benign thyroid nodule (not recorded which). Some clones in this sample may be carry-over from other donors' samples. Sequenced sample: tumor tissue. The CDR3 region has the DNA TGTGCCTGGAGTGTGGGCAATGAGCAGTTCTTC. Translation: CAWSVGNEQFF.